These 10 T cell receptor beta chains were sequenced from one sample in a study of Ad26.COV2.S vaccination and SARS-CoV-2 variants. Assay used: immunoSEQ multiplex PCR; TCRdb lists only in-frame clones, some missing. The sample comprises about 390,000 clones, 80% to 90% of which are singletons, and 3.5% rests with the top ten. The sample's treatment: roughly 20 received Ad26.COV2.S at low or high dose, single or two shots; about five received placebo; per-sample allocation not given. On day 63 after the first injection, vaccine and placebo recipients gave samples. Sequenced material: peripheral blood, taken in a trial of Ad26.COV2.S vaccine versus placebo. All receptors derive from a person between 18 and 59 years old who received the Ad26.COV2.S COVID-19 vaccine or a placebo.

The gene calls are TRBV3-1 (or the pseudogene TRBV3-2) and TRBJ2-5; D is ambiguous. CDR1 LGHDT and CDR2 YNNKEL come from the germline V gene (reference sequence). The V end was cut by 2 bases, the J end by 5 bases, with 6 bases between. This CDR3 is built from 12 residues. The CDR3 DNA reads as TGTGCCAGCAGCCAAAACGAGGAGACCCAGTACTTC. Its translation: CASSQNEETQYF.

In nucleotides, the CDR3 is TGTGCCAGCAGCTTCCGTCAGGTGAACACCGGGGAGCTGTTTTTT. This gives the protein CASSFRQVNTGELFF. The rearrangement joins TRBV5-4 to TRBJ2-2; no firm D call. Germline-derived CDR1 and CDR2 are SGHNT and YYREEE (reference sequence). The germline V and J ends were trimmed by 2 bases and 1 base, with 9 bases remaining between them. The length of the CDR3 is 15 residues.

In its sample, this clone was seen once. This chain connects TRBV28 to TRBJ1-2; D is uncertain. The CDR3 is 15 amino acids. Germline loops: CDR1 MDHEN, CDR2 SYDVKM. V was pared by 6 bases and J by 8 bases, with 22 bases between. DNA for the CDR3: TGTGCCAGCAGCCCTCAAGGGTGGGAACCTATGGGCTACACCTTC. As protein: CASSPQGWEPMGYTF.

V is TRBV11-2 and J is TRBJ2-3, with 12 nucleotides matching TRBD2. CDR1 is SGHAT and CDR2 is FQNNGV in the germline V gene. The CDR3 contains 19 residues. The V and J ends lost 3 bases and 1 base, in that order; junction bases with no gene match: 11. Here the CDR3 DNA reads TGTGCCAGCAGCTTTGTTGGCCTAGCGGGGGGGCCAGGCACAGATACGCAGTATTTT. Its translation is CASSFVGLAGGPGTDTQYF. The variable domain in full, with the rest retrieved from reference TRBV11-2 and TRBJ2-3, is EAGVAQSPRYKIIEKRQSVAFWCNPISGHATLYWYQQILGQGPKLLIQFQNNGVVDDSQLPKDRFSAERLKGVDSTLKIQPAKLEDSAVYLCASSFVGLAGGPGTDTQYFGPGTRLTVL.

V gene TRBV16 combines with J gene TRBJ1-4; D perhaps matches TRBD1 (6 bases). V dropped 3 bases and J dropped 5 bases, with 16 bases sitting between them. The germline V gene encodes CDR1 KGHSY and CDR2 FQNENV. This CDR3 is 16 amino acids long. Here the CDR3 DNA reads TGTGCCAGCAGCCAGGGGGTGAGGACAGACAATGAAAAACTGTTTTTT. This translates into CASSQGVRTDNEKLFF.

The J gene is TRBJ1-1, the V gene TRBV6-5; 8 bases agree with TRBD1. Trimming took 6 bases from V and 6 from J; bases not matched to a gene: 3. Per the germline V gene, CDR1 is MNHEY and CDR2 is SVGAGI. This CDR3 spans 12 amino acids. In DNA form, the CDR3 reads TGTGCCAGCAGGGGACAGGATTCTGAAGCTTTCTTT. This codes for CASRGQDSEAFF.

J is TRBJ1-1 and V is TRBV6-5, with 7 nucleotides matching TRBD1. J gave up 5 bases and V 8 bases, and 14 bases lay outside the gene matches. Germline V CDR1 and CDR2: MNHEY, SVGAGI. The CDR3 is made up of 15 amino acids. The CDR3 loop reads CASDRASGGGTEAFF. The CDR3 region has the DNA TGTGCCAGCGACCGAGCCTCAGGGGGTGGGACTGAAGCTTTCTTT.

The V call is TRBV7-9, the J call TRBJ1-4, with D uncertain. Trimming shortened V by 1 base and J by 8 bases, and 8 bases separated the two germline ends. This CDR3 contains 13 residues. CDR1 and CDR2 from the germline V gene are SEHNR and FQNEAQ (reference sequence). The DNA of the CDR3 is TGTGCCAGCAGCTTAGATGCTGGGGAAAAACTGTTTTTT. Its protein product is CASSLDAGEKLFF. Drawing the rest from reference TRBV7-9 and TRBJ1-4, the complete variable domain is DTGVSQNPRHKITKRGQNVTFRCDPISEHNRLYWYRQTLGQGPEFLTYFQNEAQLEKSRLLSDRFSAERPKGSFSTLEIQRTEQGDSAMYLCASSLDAGEKLFFGSGTQLSVL.

The CDR3 bases are TGTGCCAGCAGCCCCGACGGGACAAAAGAGCAGTACTTC. Its protein product is CASSPDGTKEQYF. This chain links TRBV6-5 with TRBJ2-7; D possibly corresponds to TRBD1 (6 bases). From germline, CDR1 is MNHEY and CDR2 SVGAGI. The CDR3 length is 13 residues. V was shortened by 6 bases and J by 7 bases, with 16 bases between the two germline ends.

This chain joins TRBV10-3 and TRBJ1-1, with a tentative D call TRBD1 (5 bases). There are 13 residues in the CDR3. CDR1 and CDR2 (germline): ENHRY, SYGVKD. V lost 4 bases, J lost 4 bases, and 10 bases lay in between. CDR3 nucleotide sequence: TGTGCCATCAGTGGGGGGGGAGTCACTGAAGCTTTCTTT. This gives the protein CAISGGGVTEAFF.